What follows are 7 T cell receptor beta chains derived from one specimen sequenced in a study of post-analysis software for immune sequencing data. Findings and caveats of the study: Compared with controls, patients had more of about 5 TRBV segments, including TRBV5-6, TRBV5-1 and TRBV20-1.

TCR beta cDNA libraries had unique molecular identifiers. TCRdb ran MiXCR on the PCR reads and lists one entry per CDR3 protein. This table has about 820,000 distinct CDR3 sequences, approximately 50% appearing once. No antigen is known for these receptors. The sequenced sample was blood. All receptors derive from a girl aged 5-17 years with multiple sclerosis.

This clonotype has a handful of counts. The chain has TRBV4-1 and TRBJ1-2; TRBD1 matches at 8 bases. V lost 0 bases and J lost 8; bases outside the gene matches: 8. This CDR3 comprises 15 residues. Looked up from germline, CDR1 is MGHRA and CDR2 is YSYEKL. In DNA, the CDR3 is TGCGCCAGCAGCCAAGATAGACCGGACAGGGACGGCTACACCTTC. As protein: CASSQDRPDRDGYTF.

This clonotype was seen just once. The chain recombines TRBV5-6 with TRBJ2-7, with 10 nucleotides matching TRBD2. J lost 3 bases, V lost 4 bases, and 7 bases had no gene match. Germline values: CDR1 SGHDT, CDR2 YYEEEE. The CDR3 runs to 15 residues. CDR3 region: CASSGPGTSDYEQYF. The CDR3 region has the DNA TGTGCCAGCAGCGGGCCCGGGACTAGCGACTACGAGCAGTACTTC.

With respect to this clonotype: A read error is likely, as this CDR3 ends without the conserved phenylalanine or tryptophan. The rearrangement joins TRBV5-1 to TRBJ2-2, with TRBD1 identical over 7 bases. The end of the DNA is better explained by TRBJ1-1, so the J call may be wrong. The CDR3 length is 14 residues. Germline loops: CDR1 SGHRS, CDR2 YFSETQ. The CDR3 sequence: CASSLDQGGAEAFC. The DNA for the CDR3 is TGCGCCAGCAGCTTGGACCAGGGGGGGGCTGAAGCTTTCTGT.

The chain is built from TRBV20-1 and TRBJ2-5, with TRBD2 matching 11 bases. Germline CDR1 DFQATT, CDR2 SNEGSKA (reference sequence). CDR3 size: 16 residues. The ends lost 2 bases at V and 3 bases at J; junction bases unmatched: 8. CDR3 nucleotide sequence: TGCAGTGCTAGATTAGCCGGGACTAGCGGCAAAGAGACCCAGTACTTC. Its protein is CSARLAGTSGKETQYF.

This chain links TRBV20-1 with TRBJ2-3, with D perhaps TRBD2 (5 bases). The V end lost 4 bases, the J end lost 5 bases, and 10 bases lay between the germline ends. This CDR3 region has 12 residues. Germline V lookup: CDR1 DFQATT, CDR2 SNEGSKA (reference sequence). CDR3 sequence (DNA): TGCAGTGCTATGTTCGGAGGAGATACGCAGTATTTT. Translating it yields CSAMFGGDTQYF.

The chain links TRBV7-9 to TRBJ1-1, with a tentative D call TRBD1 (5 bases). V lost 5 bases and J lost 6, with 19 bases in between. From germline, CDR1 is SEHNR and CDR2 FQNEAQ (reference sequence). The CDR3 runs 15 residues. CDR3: CASSPPGAPRPEAFF. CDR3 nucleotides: TGTGCCAGCAGCCCCCCCGGGGCACCTAGGCCTGAAGCTTTCTTT.

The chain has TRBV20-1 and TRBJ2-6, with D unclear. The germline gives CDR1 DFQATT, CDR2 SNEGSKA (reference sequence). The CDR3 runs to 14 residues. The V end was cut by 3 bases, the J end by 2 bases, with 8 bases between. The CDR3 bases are TGCAGTGCTAGTAGACTTACTGGGGCCAACGTCCTGACTTTC. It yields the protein CSASRLTGANVLTF.